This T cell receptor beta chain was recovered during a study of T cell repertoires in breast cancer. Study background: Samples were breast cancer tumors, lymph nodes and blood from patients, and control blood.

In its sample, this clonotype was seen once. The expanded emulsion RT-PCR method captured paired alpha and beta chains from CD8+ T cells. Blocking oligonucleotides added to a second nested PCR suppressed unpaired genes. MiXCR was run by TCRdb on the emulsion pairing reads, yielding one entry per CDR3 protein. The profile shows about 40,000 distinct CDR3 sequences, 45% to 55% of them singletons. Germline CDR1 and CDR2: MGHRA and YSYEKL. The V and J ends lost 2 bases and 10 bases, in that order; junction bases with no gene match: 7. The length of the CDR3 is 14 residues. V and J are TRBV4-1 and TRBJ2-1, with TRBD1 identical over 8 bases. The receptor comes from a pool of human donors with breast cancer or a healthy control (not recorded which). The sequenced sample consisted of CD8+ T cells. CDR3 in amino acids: CASSQKDRAGEQFF. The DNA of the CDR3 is TGCGCCAGCAGCCAAAAGGACAGGGCTGGGGAGCAGTTCTTC.